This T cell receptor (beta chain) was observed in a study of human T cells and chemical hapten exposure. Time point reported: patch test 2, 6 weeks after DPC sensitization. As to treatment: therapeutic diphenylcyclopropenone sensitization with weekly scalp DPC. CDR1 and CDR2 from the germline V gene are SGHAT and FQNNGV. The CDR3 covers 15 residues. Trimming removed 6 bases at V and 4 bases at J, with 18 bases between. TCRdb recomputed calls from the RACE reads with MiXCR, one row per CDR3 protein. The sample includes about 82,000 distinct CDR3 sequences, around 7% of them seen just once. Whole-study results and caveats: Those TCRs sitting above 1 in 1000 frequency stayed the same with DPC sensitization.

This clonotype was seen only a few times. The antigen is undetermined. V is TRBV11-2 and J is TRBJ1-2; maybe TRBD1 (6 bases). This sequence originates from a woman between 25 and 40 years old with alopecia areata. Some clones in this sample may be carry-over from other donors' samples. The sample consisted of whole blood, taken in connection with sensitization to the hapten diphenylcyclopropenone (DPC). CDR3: CASRPIGGDSYGYTF. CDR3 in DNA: TGTGCCAGCAGGCCGATAGGGGGAGACAGCTATGGCTACACCTTC.